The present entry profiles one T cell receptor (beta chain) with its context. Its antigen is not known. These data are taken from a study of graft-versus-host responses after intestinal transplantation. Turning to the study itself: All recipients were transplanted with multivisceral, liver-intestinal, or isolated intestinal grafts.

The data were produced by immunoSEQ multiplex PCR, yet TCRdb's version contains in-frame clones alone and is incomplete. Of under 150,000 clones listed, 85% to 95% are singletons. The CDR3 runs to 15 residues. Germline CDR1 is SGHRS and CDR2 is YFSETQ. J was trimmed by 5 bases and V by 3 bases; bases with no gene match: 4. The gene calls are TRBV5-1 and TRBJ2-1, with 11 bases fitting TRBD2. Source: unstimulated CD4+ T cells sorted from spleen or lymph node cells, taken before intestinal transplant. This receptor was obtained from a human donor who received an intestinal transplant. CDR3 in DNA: TGCGCCAGCAGCTCCGGGACTAGCGGCAACAATGAGCAGTTCTTC. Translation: CASSSGTSGNNEQFF.